These T cell receptor beta chains were read from a single sample in a study of cytomegalovirus exposure and HLA in healthy donors. Method: immunoSEQ multiplex PCR; TCRdb's copy keeps in-frame clones and lacks some. This table holds roughly 200,000 clones, about 81% found once. Sequences were obtained from PBMCs. These receptor sequences come from a woman aged 30 to 39 in good health and CMV-seronegative. Each CDR3 is given with its conserved first and last residue. The order of the fields is clone size, J gene, D gene, V gene, CDR3 DNA, CDR3 protein. A D gene is named only where the DNA matches it firmly. The size entry is marked missing in some rows and otherwise reads once, few, many or a size class.

clone size: .
J gene: TRBJ2-3
D gene: TRBD2
V gene: TRBV18
CDR3 DNA: TGTGCCAGCTCACCACCGGCGGGGGACAGCACAGATACGCAGTATTTT
CDR3 protein: CASSPPAGDSTDTQYF

clone size: .
J gene: TRBJ1-1
D gene: TRBD1
V gene: TRBV9
CDR3 DNA: TGTGCCAGCAGCTCGGGACAGGGGGTTGAAGCTTTCTTT
CDR3 protein: CASSSGQGVEAFF

clone size: .
J gene: TRBJ1-1
D gene: .
V gene: TRBV5-1
CDR3 DNA: TGCGCCAGCACCAGAACAGGGACGAACACTGAAGCTTTCTTT
CDR3 protein: CASTRTGTNTEAFF

clone size: .
J gene: TRBJ1-1
D gene: .
V gene: TRBV5-4
CDR3 DNA: TGTGCCAGCAGACGGACAGCCAGTGACACTGAAGCTTTCTTT
CDR3 protein: CASRRTASDTEAFF

clone size: .
J gene: TRBJ1-3
D gene: TRBD1
V gene: TRBV28
CDR3 DNA: TGTGCCAGCAGTTTCCCATGGGACAGGGGCTCTGGAAACACCATATATTTT
CDR3 protein: CASSFPWDRGSGNTIYF

clone size: .
J gene: TRBJ2-7
D gene: .
V gene: TRBV6-5
CDR3 DNA: TGTGCCAGCAGTTTAGGGAGCTCCTACGAGCAGTACTTC
CDR3 protein: CASSLGSSYEQYF

clone size: .
J gene: TRBJ1-1
D gene: TRBD1
V gene: TRBV5-1
CDR3 DNA: TGCGCCAGCAGCCAGGACAGGCAAAACACTGAAGCTTTCTTT
CDR3 protein: CASSQDRQNTEAFF

clone size: .
J gene: TRBJ2-3
D gene: .
V gene: TRBV19
CDR3 DNA: TGTGCCACCTCGAGGGGGGCGGGAGTTAGAGATACGCAGTATTTT
CDR3 protein: CATSRGAGVRDTQYF

clone size: .
J gene: TRBJ2-7
D gene: .
V gene: TRBV5-1
CDR3 DNA: TGCGCCAGCACCAACCCTACAGGGAACTACGAGCAGTACTTC
CDR3 protein: CASTNPTGNYEQYF

clone size: .
J gene: TRBJ2-1
D gene: TRBD2
V gene: TRBV6-6
CDR3 DNA: TGTGCCAGCAGTTCGACTAGCGGTGACTACAATGAGCAGTTCTTC
CDR3 protein: CASSSTSGDYNEQFF

clone size: .
J gene: TRBJ2-5
D gene: .
V gene: TRBV5-6
CDR3 DNA: TGTGCCAGCAGTCGAGGTGAGACCCAGTACTTC
CDR3 protein: CASSRGETQYF

clone size: .
J gene: TRBJ2-2
D gene: .
V gene: TRBV5-1
CDR3 DNA: TGCGCCAGCAGCTTACCGACAAGGTGGGCCGAGGGCACCGGGGAGCTGTTTTTT
CDR3 protein: CASSLPTRWAEGTGELFF

clone size: .
J gene: TRBJ1-4
D gene: TRBD1
V gene: TRBV6-5
CDR3 DNA: TGTGCCAGCAGTTACGGACAGGCACCTCGAAATGAAAAACTGTTTTTT
CDR3 protein: CASSYGQAPRNEKLFF

clone size: .
J gene: TRBJ2-3
D gene: TRBD2
V gene: TRBV30
CDR3 DNA: TGTGCCTGGAGTGCTCTAGCGGGGGGCCCACGCGCTACGCAGTATTTT
CDR3 protein: CAWSALAGGPRATQYF

clone size: .
J gene: TRBJ2-7
D gene: .
V gene: TRBV4-1
CDR3 DNA: TGCGCCAGCAGCCAAGATGCCCGAGCCGAGCAGTACTTC
CDR3 protein: CASSQDARAEQYF

clone size: .
J gene: TRBJ2-5
D gene: .
V gene: TRBV4-2
CDR3 DNA: TGTGCCAGCAGCCAAGAAGCGGCAGGAGGAGAGACCCAGTACTTC
CDR3 protein: CASSQEAAGGETQYF

clone size: once
J gene: TRBJ2-7
D gene: TRBD1
V gene: TRBV18
CDR3 DNA: TGTGCCAGCTCAAAGACCGGGACAGGGTCCTACGAGCAGTACTTC
CDR3 protein: CASSKTGTGSYEQYF

clone size: .
J gene: TRBJ2-2
D gene: .
V gene: TRBV4-2
CDR3 DNA: TGTGCCAGCAGCCCACTGACAGCCACCGGGGAGCTGTTTTTT
CDR3 protein: CASSPLTATGELFF

clone size: .
J gene: TRBJ1-2
D gene: .
V gene: TRBV7-9
CDR3 DNA: TGTGCCAGCAGCTTAAGTGGCAGTATCTATGGCTACACCTTC
CDR3 protein: CASSLSGSIYGYTF

clone size: .
J gene: TRBJ2-7
D gene: .
V gene: TRBV30
CDR3 DNA: TGTGCCTGGAGTGACGGGAGAGGGGAGCAGTACTTC
CDR3 protein: CAWSDGRGEQYF

clone size: .
J gene: TRBJ2-7
D gene: .
V gene: TRBV6-5
CDR3 DNA: TGTGCCAGCAGTTACGGGGCCGGTTGGGGGCAGTACTTC
CDR3 protein: CASSYGAGWGQYF

clone size: few
J gene: TRBJ2-2
D gene: .
V gene: TRBV5-1
CDR3 DNA: TGCGCCAGCAGCTTGGGCACAGACGGCACCGGGGAGCTGTTTTTT
CDR3 protein: CASSLGTDGTGELFF

clone size: few
J gene: TRBJ1-2
D gene: .
V gene: TRBV29-1
CDR3 DNA: TGCAGCGGAACCGACAGGTATGGCTACACCTTC
CDR3 protein: CSGTDRYGYTF

clone size: .
J gene: TRBJ1-5
D gene: .
V gene: TRBV30
CDR3 DNA: TGTGCCTGGAGCGCAGGGCTCCATCAGCCCCAGCATTTT
CDR3 protein: CAWSAGLHQPQHF